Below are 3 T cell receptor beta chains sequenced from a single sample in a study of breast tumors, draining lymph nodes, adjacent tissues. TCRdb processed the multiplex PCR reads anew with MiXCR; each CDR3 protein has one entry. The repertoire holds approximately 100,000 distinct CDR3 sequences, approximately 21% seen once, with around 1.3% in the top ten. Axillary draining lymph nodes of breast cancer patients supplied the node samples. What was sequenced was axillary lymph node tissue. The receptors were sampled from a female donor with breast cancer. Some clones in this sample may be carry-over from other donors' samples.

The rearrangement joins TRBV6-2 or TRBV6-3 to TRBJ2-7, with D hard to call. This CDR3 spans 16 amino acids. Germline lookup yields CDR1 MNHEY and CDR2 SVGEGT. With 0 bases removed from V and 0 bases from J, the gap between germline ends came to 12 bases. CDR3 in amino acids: CASSYSNFGLSYEQYF. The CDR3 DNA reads TGTGCCAGCAGTTACTCGAATTTCGGGCTCTCCTACGAGCAGTACTTC.

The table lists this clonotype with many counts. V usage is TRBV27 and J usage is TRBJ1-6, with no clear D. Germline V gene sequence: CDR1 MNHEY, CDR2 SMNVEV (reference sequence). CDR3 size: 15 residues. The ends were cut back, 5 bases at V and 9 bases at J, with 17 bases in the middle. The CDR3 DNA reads TGTGCCAGCAGTCTCGTCGCCATTGGTAGTTCACCCCTCCACTTT. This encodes CASSLVAIGSSPLHF.

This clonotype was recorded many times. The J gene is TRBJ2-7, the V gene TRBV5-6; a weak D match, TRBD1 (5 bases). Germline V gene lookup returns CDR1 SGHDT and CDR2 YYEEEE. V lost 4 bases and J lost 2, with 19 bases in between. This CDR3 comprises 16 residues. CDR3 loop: CASSRGARMRPYEQYF. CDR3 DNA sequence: TGTGCCAGCAGCAGGGGTGCCCGCATGCGCCCCTACGAGCAGTACTTC.